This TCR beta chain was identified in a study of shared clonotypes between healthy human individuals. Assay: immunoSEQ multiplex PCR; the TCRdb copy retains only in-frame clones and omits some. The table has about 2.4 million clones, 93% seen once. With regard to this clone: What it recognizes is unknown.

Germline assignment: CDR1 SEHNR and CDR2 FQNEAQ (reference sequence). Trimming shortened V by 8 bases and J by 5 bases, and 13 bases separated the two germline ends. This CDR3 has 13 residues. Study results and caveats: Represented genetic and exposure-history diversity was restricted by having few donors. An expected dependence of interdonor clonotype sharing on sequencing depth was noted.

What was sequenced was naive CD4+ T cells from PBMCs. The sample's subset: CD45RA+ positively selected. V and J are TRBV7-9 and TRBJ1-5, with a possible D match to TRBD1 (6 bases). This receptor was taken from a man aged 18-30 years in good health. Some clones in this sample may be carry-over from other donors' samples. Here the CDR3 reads CASQRGDYQPQHF. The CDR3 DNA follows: TGTGCCAGCCAAAGGGGGGATTATCAGCCCCAGCATTTT.